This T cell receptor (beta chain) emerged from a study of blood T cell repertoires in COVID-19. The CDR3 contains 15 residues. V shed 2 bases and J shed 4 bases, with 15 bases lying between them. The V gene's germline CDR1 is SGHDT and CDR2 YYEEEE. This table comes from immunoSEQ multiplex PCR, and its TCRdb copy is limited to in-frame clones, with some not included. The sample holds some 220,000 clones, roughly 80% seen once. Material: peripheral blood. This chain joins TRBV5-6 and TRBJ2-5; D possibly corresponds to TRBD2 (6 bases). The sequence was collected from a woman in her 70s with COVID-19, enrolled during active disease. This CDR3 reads CASSFKKTRGETQYF. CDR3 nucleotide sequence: TGTGCCAGCAGCTTCAAAAAGACTAGGGGAGAGACCCAGTACTTC.